This TCR beta chain was documented in a study of T cell repertoires in cytomegalovirus infection. This clonotype was found many times. Its antigen is unidentified. Findings and limits, study-wide: Dominant in the ex vivo response were TCR beta clonotypes restricted by HLA-C and specific for CMV.

TCRdb redid the calling of the reads with MiXCR, one entry per CDR3 protein. The profile shows over 250,000 distinct CDR3 sequences, roughly 21% of them singletons. Germline lookup yields CDR1 MNHEY and CDR2 SVGEGT. V was shortened by 3 bases and J by 8 bases, with 17 bases between the two germline ends. There are 15 residues in the CDR3. The rearrangement links TRBV6-2 or TRBV6-3 to TRBJ2-1; D is possibly TRBD2 (6 bases). The material sequenced was cultured PBMCs, taken from culture after CMV antigen stimulation. The clonotype was recovered from a human donor in good health (CMV status not recorded). Some clones in this sample may be carry-over from other donors' samples. The CDR3 loop is CASSYGGGPFDEQFF. The CDR3 region has the DNA TGTGCCAGCAGTTATGGAGGAGGGCCCTTCGATGAGCAGTTCTTC.